This TCR beta chain is from a study of shared clonotypes between healthy human individuals. The study, taken as a whole, reports: Among the subsets, naive ones generally showed larger estimated richness than memory ones.

This clone was counted a single time. As yet, its antigen is unknown. The CDR3 is 13 amino acids. The germline V gene has CDR1 SQVTM and CDR2 ANQGSEA. V was clipped by 5 bases and J by 1 base; unmatched bases: 1. It was CD45RO-negative cells, positively selected for CCR7, that made up naive CD8 cells, with terminally differentiated effector memory CD45RA+ cells excluded. TCRdb's table, derived via immunoSEQ multiplex PCR, lists solely in-frame clones and lacks some. The sample consists of about 870,000 clones, around 92% of them appearing once. The receptor comes from a young man in good health. The chain recombines TRBV29-1 with TRBJ2-3, with 9 bases lining up with TRBD2. The source material was naive CD8+ T cells sorted from blood. Written as DNA, the CDR3 is TGCAGCGTTCGGACTAGCGGCACAGATACGCAGTATTTT. This encodes CSVRTSGTDTQYF.